The present T cell receptor beta chain was sequenced within a study of post-analysis software for immune sequencing data. Study summary: Some patients lacked subtype; others had relapsing-remitting, secondary progressive or progressive-relapsing disease.

Carried by the TCR beta cDNA libraries were unique molecular identifiers. TCRdb passed the PCR reads through MiXCR, listing each CDR3 protein once. The sample lists 750,000 to 950,000 distinct CDR3 sequences, about 57% occurring once. This CDR3 is 12 amino acids long. Trimming removed 4 bases from V and 3 bases from J, with 9 bases in between. In germline, CDR1 is SQVTM, CDR2 ANQGSEA. This clonotype was picked up a small number of times. Antigen specificity is unknown. The study, taken as a whole, reports: For normalized Chao1 diversity, multiple sclerosis patients scored significantly lower than controls did. Patients showed TRBV5-6, TRBV5-1 and TRBV20-1 among 4 or 5 TRBV segments more frequent than in controls.

This chain connects TRBV29-1 to TRBJ1-2; the D is unclear. The sample was blood. The sequence derives from a girl aged 5-17 years with multiple sclerosis. The CDR3 DNA sequence: TGCAGCGTTGGGGTGGGCTACTATGGCTACACCTTC. Amino acids: CSVGVGYYGYTF.